This TCR beta chain was identified during a study of T cell responses to AZD1222 COVID-19 vaccine. Study-wide results and limits: Repertoires were sampled only after the peak T cell response. After two AZD1222 doses, spike-specific TCR breadth and depth rose versus day 0.

TCRdb's copy holds only in-frame clones and misses some; the assay was immunoSEQ multiplex PCR. The sample yields 35,000 to 45,000 clones, around 80% seen once. The CDR3 has 13 residues. CDR1 is SEHNR and CDR2 is FQNEAQ in the germline V gene (reference sequence). V was trimmed by 8 bases and J by 3 bases, leaving 11 bases between them. A note on this clone: Its antigen is not identified.

The sample here was peripheral blood, taken 28 days after the second AZD1222 dose. The clonotype originates from an adult who received the AZD1222 COVID-19 vaccine. The rearrangement joins TRBV7-9 to TRBJ1-5, with D hard to call. The CDR3 region is CASPARANQPQHF. DNA for the CDR3: TGTGCCAGCCCCGCGAGGGCCAATCAGCCCCAGCATTTT.